What follows are 8 T cell receptor beta chains derived from one specimen sequenced in a study of T cell clonality in common variable immunodeficiency. The method was immunoSEQ multiplex PCR; TCRdb's version includes in-frame clones alone and lacks a portion of them. This repertoire holds 50,000 to 70,000 clones, and none appear only once. The sequenced sample was peripheral blood mononuclear cells. Receptor source: a person aged 18 to 75 in good health.

This clone was observed at least ten times. The CDR3 goes on 3 residues after the read ends, and that part is filled in from the germline J gene. The chain carries TRBV19 and TRBJ1-4; 8 nucleotides match TRBD1. The J segment lost 7 bases and the V segment lost 5 bases, leaving 9 bases of the junction unmatched. This CDR3 spans 15 amino acids. CDR1 is LNHDA, CDR2 SQIVND, per germline (reference sequence). The CDR3 reads CASSGPTGATEKLFF. The sequenced part of the CDR3 DNA is TGTGCCAGTAGTGGGCCGACAGGGGCGACTGAAAAA. Filled out from reference TRBV19 and TRBJ1-4, the complete variable domain reads DGGITQSPKYLFRKEGQNVTLSCEQNLNHDAMYWYRQDPGQGLRLIYYSQIVNDFQKGDIAEGYSVSREKKESFPLTVTSAQKNPTAFYLCASSGPTGATEKLFFGSGTQLSVL.

Many counts were recorded for this clone. Coverage ceases 3 residues before the CDR3 finishes, and the germline J gene fills in the end. Distinct nucleotide sequences in the sample also encode this CDR3. The V and J genes are TRBV7-9 and TRBJ1-6; D gene uncertain. Germline V gene data show CDR1 as SEHNR and CDR2 as FQNEAQ (reference sequence). Trimming shortened V by 1 base and J by 4 bases, and 5 bases separated the two germline ends. The CDR3 totals 14 residues. This CDR3 is CASSLEQYNSPLHF. CDR3 DNA, as far as it was read: TGTGCCAGCAGCTTAGAACAGTATAATTCACCC.

This clone was detected ten times or more. Coverage ceases 3 residues before the CDR3 finishes, and the germline J gene fills in the end. V usage is TRBV19 and J usage is TRBJ2-5; a weak D match, TRBD1 (6 bases). Germline CDR1 LNHDA, CDR2 SQIVND (reference sequence). This CDR3 has 13 amino acids. V lost 4 bases and J 2 bases, leaving 8 bases between the germline ends. The CDR3: CASSKDRQETQYF. The DNA read from the CDR3 is TGTGCCAGTAGTAAGGACAGACAAGAGACC.

At least ten counts were recorded for this clone. The missing CDR3 end, 3 residues past where the read stops, is filled in from the germline J gene. The chain combines TRBV11-2 with TRBJ2-7; D not resolved. The CDR3 is 15 amino acids. Germline V gene data show CDR1 as SGHAT and CDR2 as FQNNGV. The germline V and J ends were trimmed by 2 bases and 6 bases, with 17 bases remaining between them. CDR3 DNA, as far as it was read: TGTGCCAGCAGCTTATTAAGCAGCCTCCCGGGCGAG. Translated: CASSLLSSLPGE. The whole CDR3 sequence is CASSLLSSLPGEQYF. Full variable domain (outside the CDR3, taken from reference TRBV11-2 and TRBJ2-7): EAGVAQSPRYKIIEKRQSVAFWCNPISGHATLYWYQQILGQGPKLLIQFQNNGVVDDSQLPKDRFSAERLKGVDSTLKIQPAKLEDSAVYLCASSLLSSLPGEQYFGPGTRLTVT.

This clone has at least ten counts. The read stops 3 residues short of the end of the CDR3; the missing end is completed from the germline J gene. The chain joins TRBV30 to TRBJ2-2, with 9 bases matching TRBD1. Trimming cost V 5 bases and J 5 bases; bases outside gene matches: 6. The CDR3 has 14 residues. CDR1 and CDR2 from the germline V gene are GTSNPN and SVGIG (reference sequence). The sequenced CDR3 bases are TGTGCCTGGGGTCGACAGGGGGGTACCGGGGAG. Translating gives CAWGRQGGTGE. The CDR3 reads in full as CAWGRQGGTGELFF.

The sample holds many counts of this clone. The read terminates 3 residues before the CDR3 end, so the remaining end is supplied by the germline J gene. V and J are TRBV4-2 and TRBJ2-2, with 9 bases lining up with TRBD2. J lost 1 base, V lost 4 bases, and 10 bases had no gene match. Germline CDR1 LGHNA, CDR2 YNFKEQ. This CDR3 has 18 residues. The CDR3 sequence is CASSPGSSGTVNTGELFF. The part of the CDR3 DNA that was read is TGTGCCAGCAGCCCAGGGTCTAGCGGGACGGTGAACACCGGGGAG.

This clone was counted ten times or more. The CDR3 end falls 3 residues outside the read, so it is completed with the germline J gene. The chain couples TRBV5-1 to TRBJ2-1; 9 bases match TRBD2. The germline V gene has CDR1 SGHRS and CDR2 YFSETQ. The CDR3 has 15 residues. V trimming: 0 bases; J trimming: 5 bases; junction bases outside the gene matches: 3. CDR3: CASSLGGGDNNEQFF. CDR3 DNA (partial): TGCGCCAGCAGCTTGGGCGGGGGGGATAACAATGAG.

This clone has a count of ten or more. The sequenced fragment ends 3 residues before the CDR3 boundary, so the rest is inferred from the germline J gene. The rearrangement joins TRBV5-1 to TRBJ2-7, with D possibly being TRBD1 (5 bases). There are 19 residues in the CDR3. Germline CDR1 and CDR2: SGHRS and YFSETQ. V lost 1 base and J 2 bases, leaving 25 bases between the germline ends. The CDR3 spells CASSLRAFTETALPYEQYF. CDR3 DNA (partial): TGCGCCAGCAGCTTGAGGGCTTTCACCGAGACAGCTCTCCCCTACGAG.